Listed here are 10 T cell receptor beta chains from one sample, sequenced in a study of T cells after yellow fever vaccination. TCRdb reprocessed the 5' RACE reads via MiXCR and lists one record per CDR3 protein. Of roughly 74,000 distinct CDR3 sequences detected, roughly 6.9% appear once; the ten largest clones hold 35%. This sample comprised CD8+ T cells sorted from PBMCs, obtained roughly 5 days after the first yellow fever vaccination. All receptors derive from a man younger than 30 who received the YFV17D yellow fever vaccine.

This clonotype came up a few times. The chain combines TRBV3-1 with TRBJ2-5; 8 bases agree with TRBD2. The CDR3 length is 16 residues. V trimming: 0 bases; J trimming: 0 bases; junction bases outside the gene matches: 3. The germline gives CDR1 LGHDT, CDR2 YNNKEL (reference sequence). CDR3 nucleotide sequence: TGTGCCAGCAGCCAAGAAACGCGGGGGGACCAAGAGACCCAGTACTTC. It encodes CASSQETRGDQETQYF.

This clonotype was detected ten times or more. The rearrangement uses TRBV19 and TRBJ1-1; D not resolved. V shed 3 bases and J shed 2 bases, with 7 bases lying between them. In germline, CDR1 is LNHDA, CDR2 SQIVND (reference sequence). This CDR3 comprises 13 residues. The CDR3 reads CASSMERNTEAFF. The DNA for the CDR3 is TGTGCCAGTAGTATGGAGCGAAACACTGAAGCTTTCTTT.

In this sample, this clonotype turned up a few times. CDR3 nucleotides: TGCGCCAGCAGCTTGGTTCCGGGACAGGGCACTGAAGCTTTCTTT. Amino acids: CASSLVPGQGTEAFF. The chain couples TRBV5-1 to TRBJ1-1, with 9 bases that match TRBD1. The CDR3 has 15 amino acids. CDR1 is SGHRS and CDR2 is YFSETQ in the germline V gene. Unmatched junction bases numbered 4, after V lost 0 bases and J lost 4 bases.

CDR3 sequence reads: CASSLMAGQEDNEQFF. The CDR3 DNA follows: TGTGCCAGCAGCTTAATGGCGGGGCAAGAAGACAATGAGCAGTTCTTC. The J gene is TRBJ2-1, the V gene TRBV13, with a tentative D call TRBD2 (6 bases). The V and J ends lost 2 bases and 5 bases respectively, with 16 bases between them. The CDR3 is made up of 16 amino acids. The germline V gene encodes CDR1 PRHDT and CDR2 FYEKMQ (reference sequence).

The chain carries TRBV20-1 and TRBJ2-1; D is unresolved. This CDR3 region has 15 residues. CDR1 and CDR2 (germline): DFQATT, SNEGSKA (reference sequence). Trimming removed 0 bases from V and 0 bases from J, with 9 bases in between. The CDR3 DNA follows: TGCAGTGCTAGAGATATCTATCCCTCCTACAATGAGCAGTTCTTC. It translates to CSARDIYPSYNEQFF.

The CDR3 loop reads CASSPREGAEETQYF. CDR3 nucleotides: TGTGCCAGCAGCCCCCGTGAGGGGGCGGAAGAGACCCAGTACTTC. The chain uses TRBV7-9 and TRBJ2-5; 7 bases are a match to TRBD1. From germline, CDR1 is SEHNR and CDR2 FQNEAQ (reference sequence). This CDR3 contains 15 residues. V trimming: 5 bases; J trimming: 3 bases; junction bases outside the gene matches: 9.

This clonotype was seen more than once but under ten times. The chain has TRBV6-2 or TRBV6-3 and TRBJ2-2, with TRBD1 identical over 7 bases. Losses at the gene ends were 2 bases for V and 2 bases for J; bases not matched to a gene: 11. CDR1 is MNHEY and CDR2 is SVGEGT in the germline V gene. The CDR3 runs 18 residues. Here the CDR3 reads CASSYRSGQLPNTGELFF. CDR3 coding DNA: TGTGCCAGCAGTTACAGGTCGGGACAGCTTCCAAACACCGGGGAGCTGTTTTTT.

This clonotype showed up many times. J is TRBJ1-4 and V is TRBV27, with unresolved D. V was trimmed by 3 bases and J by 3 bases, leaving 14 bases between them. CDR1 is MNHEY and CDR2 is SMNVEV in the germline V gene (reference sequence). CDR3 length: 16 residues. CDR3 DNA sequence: TGTGCCAGCAGTTTGGACCGTGGAGCGGCTAATGAAAAACTGTTTTTT. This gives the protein CASSLDRGAANEKLFF.

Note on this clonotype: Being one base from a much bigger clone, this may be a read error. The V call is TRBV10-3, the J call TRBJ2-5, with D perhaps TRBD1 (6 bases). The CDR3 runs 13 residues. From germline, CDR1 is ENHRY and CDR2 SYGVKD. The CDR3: CAIRDRREETQYF. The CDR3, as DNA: TGTGCCATCCGTGACAGGCGTGAAGAGACCCAGTACTTC.

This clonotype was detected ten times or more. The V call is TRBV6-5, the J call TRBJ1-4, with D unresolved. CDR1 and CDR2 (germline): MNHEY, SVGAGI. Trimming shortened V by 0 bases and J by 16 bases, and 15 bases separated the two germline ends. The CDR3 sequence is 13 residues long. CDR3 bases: TGTGCCAGCAGTTACTCGAAAGGTTCCCGGTCGTTTTTT. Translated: CASSYSKGSRSFF.